This T cell receptor (beta chain) is drawn from a study of radiotherapy plus CTLA-4 blockade in lung cancer. Study-level background: In roughly 17% of patients, objective responses were seen; approximately 30% had disease control.

Focal radiation with ipilimumab CTLA-4 blockade was given to patients with chemo-refractory metastatic non-small-cell lung cancer. This CDR3 is built from 15 residues. Germline CDR1 is LNHNV and CDR2 is YYDKDF (reference sequence). V shed 3 bases, J shed 0 bases, and the junction held 5 bases outside the gene matches. Assay used: immunoSEQ multiplex PCR; TCRdb lists only in-frame clones, some missing. Of around 65,000 clones in the sample, roughly 80% are singletons; the top ten hold 4% to 5.5%. General observations from the study: TCR clones of tumor origin grew in blood after radiotherapy plus ipilimumab. In blood, early T cell clone dynamics reportedly predicted response best, together with interferon-beta.

Note on this clone: Its antigen is not identified.

This material consisted of peripheral blood, taken from a patient treated with radiotherapy plus ipilimumab. The V and J genes are TRBV15 and TRBJ2-7, with 7 bases aligning to TRBD2. The receptor comes from a human donor with non-small cell lung cancer who had a complete response to radiotherapy plus ipilimumab. The CDR3 DNA reads as TGTGCCACCAGCAGGGGGGGGTCCAGCTCCTACGAGCAGTACGTC. Protein sequence: CATSRGGSSSYEQYV.